A selection of T cell receptor beta chains follows, all from one sample in a study of immune reconstitution after stem cell transplant in scleroderma. MiXCR, applied by TCRdb to the RT-PCR reads, yields one record per CDR3 protein. Of under 2,000 distinct CDR3 sequences in the sample, 7.4% were seen once. Sampling was done before or after autologous hematopoietic stem cell transplantation (not recorded which). The receptors come from a male donor with systemic sclerosis. Both conserved end residues are part of each CDR3.

TRBV20-1,CSAPRASGALDTQYF
TRBV2,CASPGNTEAFF
TRBV3-1,CASSQDRAGWKTEAFF
TRBV2,CATKKGSGGLFF
TRBV11-2,CASSPLGPIGRYEQYF
TRBV20-1,CSASGLDASSYNEQFF
TRBV2,CASSEAASGGADTQYF
TRBV5-1,CASSLQGPNYGYTF
TRBV2,CASVTQGSGANVLTF
TRBV20-1,CSARPWEGLYNEQFF
TRBV7-3,CASSAGTSRITDTQYF
TRBV5-1,CASSLEGTGGFDEQYF
TRBV20-1,CSARGGGFKTEAFF
TRBV20-1,CSARPDWVNTEAFF
TRBV29-1,CSVVIRDQPQHF
TRBV2,CASTEAFF
TRBV12-3/TRBV12-4,CASSLAGPSTDTQYF
TRBV5-1,CASSPGQLYEQYF
TRBV20-1,CSASPSLGQGGYNEQFF
TRBV2,CATVKGGQETQYF
TRBV20-1,CSARRTGNTEAFF
TRBV29-1,CSVGAGRDYTF
TRBV2,CASSWGEGFDTGELFF
TRBV10-3,CAIRGQGGQAFF
TRBV19,CASSIEWPAGGWEQFF
TRBV5-1,CASSPEANLRGEKLFF
TRBV20-1,CSARPLRGAGGTGELFF
TRBV10-3,CAIHPGRENYGYTF
TRBV12-5,CASGLKETQYF
TRBV2,CASSHPEPGAASSGNTIYF
TRBV2,CASTGGYNEQFF
TRBV2,CASTTGLGGDQPQHF
TRBV5-1,CASSLAGTGAPIWYF
TRBV7-9,CASSSRAGPYEQYF
TRBV2,CATRGGTGELFF
TRBV2,CASRTVYGYTF
TRBV20-1,CSAITPGTYEQFF
TRBV4-2,CASSQEQHRGTGELFF
TRBV3-1,CASSQGQNSYEQYF
TRBV2,CASFVTEAFF
TRBV2,CASPGGMNTETFF
TRBV28,CASNPHTSYEQYF
TRBV2,CASKGGLPGQPQHF
TRBV6-2/TRBV6-3,CASSWTLSNQPQHF
TRBV5-1,CASSLEAGPNYGYTF